The 23 T cell receptor beta chains below come from one sample, sequenced in a study of blood T cell repertoires in COVID-19. Sequencing was performed with immunoSEQ multiplex PCR; in TCRdb, only in-frame clones are kept and a portion is missing. The table includes a few hundred thousand clones, 88% detected once. Sequenced input: PBMCs or T cells enriched from blood (not recorded which). These TCRs come from a woman between 40 and 55 years old with acute COVID-19.

The CDR3 reads CASSFGDRAYGYTF. The CDR3, as DNA: TGTGCCAGCAGCTTCGGAGACAGGGCCTATGGCTACACCTTC. The V gene is TRBV7-2, the J gene TRBJ1-2, with 7 bases aligning to TRBD1. The germline gives CDR1 SGHTA, CDR2 FQGNSA. The V gene end was trimmed by 3 bases and the J gene end by 4 bases; junction bases not matched to a gene: 5. This CDR3 is built from 14 residues.

The CDR3 is CASSVTGTANTEAFF. CDR3 DNA: TGTGCCAGCAGCGTGACAGGGACGGCAAACACTGAAGCTTTCTTT. The chain combines TRBV9 with TRBJ1-1; 7 bases match TRBD1. V dropped 2 bases and J dropped 2; count of bases not matched to a gene: 6. CDR1 and CDR2 (germline): SGDLS, YYNGEE. The CDR3 consists of 15 residues.

The J gene is TRBJ2-2, the V gene TRBV7-9; 13 nucleotides align to TRBD2. This CDR3 is 16 amino acids long. The V segment lost 5 bases and the J segment 5 bases; nucleotides outside the gene matches: 5. Per germline, CDR1 SEHNR and CDR2 FQNEAQ (reference sequence). The CDR3 DNA follows: TGTGCCAGCAGCCTGGGACTAGCGGGAATTACCGGGGAGCTGTTTTTT. This translates into CASSLGLAGITGELFF.

This rearrangement joins TRBV6-2 or TRBV6-3 to TRBJ2-3, with D possibly matching TRBD1 (6 bases). CDR3 length: 17 residues. CDR1 is MNHEY and CDR2 is SVGEGT in the germline V gene. V dropped 2 bases and J dropped 2 bases, with 17 bases sitting between them. CDR3 residues: CASSYANGQLVTDTQYF. The CDR3 DNA is TGTGCCAGCAGTTACGCCAATGGACAGCTAGTCACAGATACGCAGTATTTT.

The chain links TRBV3-1 (or the pseudogene TRBV3-2) to TRBJ1-4, with 10 positions matching TRBD1. Germline V CDR1 and CDR2: LGHDT, YNNKEL (reference sequence). The CDR3 covers 16 residues. V lost 4 bases and J lost 8; bases outside the gene matches: 10. CDR3 amino acids: CASSRGTSTGGEKLFF. CDR3 coding DNA: TGTGCCAGCAGCCGAGGAACCTCGACAGGGGGCGAAAAACTGTTTTTT.

This rearrangement joins TRBV5-1 to TRBJ2-6; weak D call: TRBD2 (5 bases). CDR1 and CDR2 from the germline V gene are SGHRS and YFSETQ. The V end lost 0 bases, the J end lost 5 bases, and 9 bases lay between the germline ends. The CDR3 totals 15 residues. CDR3 nucleotides: TGCGCCAGCAGCTTGGACGGGAACAGGGCCAACGTCCTGACTTTC. Translation: CASSLDGNRANVLTF.

The chain has TRBV27 and TRBJ1-2; the D gene is possibly TRBD1 (5 bases). CDR3 length equals 13 residues. CDR1 MNHEY and CDR2 SMNVEV come from the germline V gene (reference sequence). V was pared by 3 bases and J by 4 bases, with 9 bases between. The DNA of the CDR3 is TGTGCCAGCAGTTTTCAGGGAAGCTATGGCTACACCTTC. It specifies CASSFQGSYGYTF.

The CDR3 spells CASSSNRNSPLHF. CDR3 coding DNA: TGTGCCAGCAGCTCTAACCGAAATTCACCCCTCCACTTT. The chain links TRBV7-2 to TRBJ1-6; D gene unclear. Germline V gives CDR1 SGHTA, CDR2 FQGNSA. The V and J ends lost 4 bases and 7 bases respectively, with 8 bases between them. The CDR3 contains 13 residues.

This chain connects TRBV9 to TRBJ1-4; D unresolved. V lost 3 bases and J 1 base, leaving 7 bases between the germline ends. The CDR3 is made up of 14 amino acids. CDR1 and CDR2 (germline): SGDLS, YYNGEE. In nucleotides, the CDR3 is TGTGCCAGCAGCGGAACAGTAACTAATGAAAAACTGTTTTTT. It encodes CASSGTVTNEKLFF.

The V and J genes are TRBV6-6 and TRBJ1-2; D gene unclear. This CDR3 has 13 residues. The V and J ends lost 3 bases and 0 bases respectively, with 5 bases between them. CDR1 is MNHNY and CDR2 is SVGAGI in the germline V gene (reference sequence). The CDR3 bases are TGTGCCAGCAGTTATAACTCTAACTATGGCTACACCTTC. Its protein product is CASSYNSNYGYTF.

The rearrangement links TRBV3-1 (or the pseudogene TRBV3-2) to TRBJ2-1; no reliable D call. The CDR3 runs to 12 residues. CDR1 and CDR2 from the germline V gene are LGHDT and YNNKEL (reference sequence). V lost 1 base and J 7 bases, leaving 5 bases between the germline ends. The CDR3 DNA is TGTGCCAGCAGCCAAGTGAGGAATGAGCAGTTCTTC. It specifies CASSQVRNEQFF.

This chain joins TRBV20-1 and TRBJ1-1, with D perhaps TRBD1 (6 bases). This CDR3 region has 16 residues. CDR1 is DFQATT, CDR2 SNEGSKA, per germline (reference sequence). V lost 3 bases and J 0 bases, leaving 17 bases between the germline ends. The chain's CDR3 is CSASRGNRLVNTEAFF. CDR3 sequence (DNA): TGCAGTGCTAGTAGGGGGAACCGGCTCGTGAACACTGAAGCTTTCTTT.

The V gene is TRBV5-1, the J gene TRBJ1-1, with a possible D match to TRBD1 (5 bases). CDR1 and CDR2 (germline): SGHRS, YFSETQ. V gave up 1 base and J gave up 5 bases, with 12 bases separating them. The CDR3 is 14 amino acids. The chain's CDR3 is CASSLRGEGTEAFF. In DNA, the CDR3 is TGCGCCAGCAGCTTGAGGGGCGAAGGTACTGAAGCTTTCTTT.

This rearrangement joins TRBV7-9 to TRBJ1-2; TRBD1 matches 8 bases. The CDR3 covers 15 residues. V was clipped by 2 bases and J by 7 bases; unmatched bases: 9. In germline, CDR1 is SEHNR, CDR2 FQNEAQ (reference sequence). The CDR3 sequence is CASSLRRQGAFGYTF. The CDR3 nucleotides are TGTGCCAGCAGCTTAAGGAGGCAGGGGGCTTTTGGCTACACCTTC.

This clone was seen a single time. V is TRBV7-8 and J is TRBJ2-2; TRBD2 matches at 7 bases. The CDR3 spans 16 residues. Germline V gives CDR1 SGHVS, CDR2 FQNEAQ. V dropped 0 bases and J dropped 5; count of bases not matched to a gene: 6. Here the CDR3 DNA reads TGTGCCAGCAGCTTAGCAGGTCGGGGAGGGACCGGGGAGCTGTTTTTT. It codes for CASSLAGRGGTGELFF.

The chain employs TRBV28 and TRBJ2-7; D is uncertain. CDR1 is MDHEN, CDR2 SYDVKM, per germline. CDR3 size: 13 residues. The ends were cut back, 7 bases at V and 4 bases at J, with 14 bases in the middle. The DNA for the CDR3 is TGTGCCAGCACCGTAGTAGGAGATTACGAGCAGTACTTC. Protein: CASTVVGDYEQYF.

The chain has TRBV19 and TRBJ1-2; tentatively, D is TRBD1 (5 bases). Germline CDR1 is LNHDA and CDR2 is SQIVND (reference sequence). Trimming took 3 bases from V and 7 from J, leaving 27 bases between them. The CDR3 is made up of 18 amino acids. Here the CDR3 reads CASSMGSPSDIFRGGYTF. The CDR3 DNA reads as TGTGCCAGTAGTATGGGGTCCCCAAGTGACATATTTAGGGGTGGCTACACCTTC.

J is TRBJ2-5 and V is TRBV9; 7 nucleotides match TRBD2. J lost 3 bases, V lost 4 bases, and 6 bases had no gene match. Germline V CDR1 and CDR2: SGDLS, YYNGEE. The CDR3 consists of 14 residues. The CDR3 reads CASSIDTSEETQYF. CDR3 coding DNA: TGTGCCAGCAGCATAGACACTAGCGAAGAGACCCAGTACTTC.

The rearrangement links TRBV19 to TRBJ1-5, with 9 bases identical to TRBD1. Germline loops: CDR1 LNHDA, CDR2 SQIVND (reference sequence). The length of the CDR3 is 15 residues. V lost 6 bases to trimming and J lost 6 bases; unmatched junction nucleotides: 9. Written as DNA, the CDR3 is TGTGCCAGTAGCCCCAGGACAGGGGTTATTCAGCCCCAGCATTTT. Its protein is CASSPRTGVIQPQHF.

In DNA form, the CDR3 reads TGTGCCAGCAGCTTAGTTGGCCAGGGGGGAGCAACTAATGAAAAACTGTTTTTT. Its protein product is CASSLVGQGGATNEKLFF. This chain links TRBV11-3 with TRBJ1-4; 7 nucleotides match TRBD1. With 1 base clipped from V and 0 bases from J, the junction kept 8 bases outside the gene matches. Germline V CDR1 and CDR2: SGHNT, YENEEA. The CDR3 consists of 18 residues.

V gene TRBV18 combines with J gene TRBJ2-3, with D uncertain. CDR3 length: 11 residues. Germline loops: CDR1 KGHSH, CDR2 LQKENI. V was cut by 5 bases and J by 3 bases, with 3 bases left in between. Written as DNA, the CDR3 is TGTGCCAGCTCAACAACAGATACGCAGTATTTT. Residues: CASSTTDTQYF.

This clone has a handful of counts. The CDR3 bases are TGTGCCAGCAGTTTTTTGACAGGGCCTCAGCATTTT. Its protein is CASSFLTGPQHF. The chain links TRBV6-5 to TRBJ1-5; TRBD1 matches 7 bases. CDR3 length: 12 amino acids. Germline V CDR1 and CDR2: MNHEY, SVGAGI. With 4 bases clipped from V and 13 bases from J, the junction kept 7 bases outside the gene matches.

In its sample, this clone was seen once. The V gene is TRBV6-2 or TRBV6-3, the J gene TRBJ1-1; 9 positions agree with TRBD1. Germline CDR1 MNHEY, CDR2 SVGEGT. The trim removed 6 bases at V and 4 bases at J, leaving 12 bases unmatched. The CDR3 length is 16 residues. For the CDR3, the DNA is TGTGCCAGCAGCCAACAGGGGGCCCCTCGGGGCACTGAAGCTTTCTTT. Its protein is CASSQQGAPRGTEAFF.